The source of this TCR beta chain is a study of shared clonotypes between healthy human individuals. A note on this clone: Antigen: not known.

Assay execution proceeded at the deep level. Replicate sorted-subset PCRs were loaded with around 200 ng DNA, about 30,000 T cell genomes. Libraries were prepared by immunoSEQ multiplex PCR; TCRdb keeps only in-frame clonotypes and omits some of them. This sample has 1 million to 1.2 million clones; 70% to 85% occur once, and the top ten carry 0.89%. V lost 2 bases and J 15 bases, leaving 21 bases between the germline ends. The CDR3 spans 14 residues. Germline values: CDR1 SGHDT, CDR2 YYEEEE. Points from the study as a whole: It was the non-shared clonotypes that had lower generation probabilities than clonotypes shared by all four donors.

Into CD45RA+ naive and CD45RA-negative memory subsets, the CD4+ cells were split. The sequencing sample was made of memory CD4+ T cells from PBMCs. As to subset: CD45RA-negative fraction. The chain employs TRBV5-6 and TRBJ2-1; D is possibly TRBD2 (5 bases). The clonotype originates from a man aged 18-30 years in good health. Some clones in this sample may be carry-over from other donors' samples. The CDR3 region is CASSLGSLELAGFF. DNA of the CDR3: TGTGCCAGCAGCTTAGGATCTCTGGAGCTAGCTGGGTTCTTC.